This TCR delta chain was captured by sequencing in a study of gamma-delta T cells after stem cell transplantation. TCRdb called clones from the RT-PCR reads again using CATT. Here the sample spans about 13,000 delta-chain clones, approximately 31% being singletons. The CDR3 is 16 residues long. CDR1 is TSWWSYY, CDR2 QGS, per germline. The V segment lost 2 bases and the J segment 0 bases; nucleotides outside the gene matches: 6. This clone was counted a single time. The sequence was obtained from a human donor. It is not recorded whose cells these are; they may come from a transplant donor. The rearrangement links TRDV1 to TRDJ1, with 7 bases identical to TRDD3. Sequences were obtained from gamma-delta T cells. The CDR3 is CALGETSLGDTDKLIF. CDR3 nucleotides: TGTGCTCTTGGGGAAACGAGCCTGGGGGACACCGATAAACTCATCTTT.